The 23 T cell receptor beta chains in this list originate from one sample, sequenced in a study of T cell responses to AZD1222 COVID-19 vaccine. Only in-frame clones appear in the TCRdb table, and some are missing; sequencing was by immunoSEQ multiplex PCR. This table holds roughly 76,000 clones, roughly 90% found once. The sequencing here drew on peripheral blood, taken on day 0 of AZD1222 vaccination. The receptor source for this set is an adult in good health.

The genes are TRBV10-3 and TRBJ2-2; TRBD2 aligns across 9 bases. Germline assignment: CDR1 ENHRY and CDR2 SYGVKD. The V gene end was trimmed by 7 bases and the J gene end by 6 bases; junction bases not matched to a gene: 6. This CDR3 spans 14 amino acids. The CDR3 loop reads CAINEGLASGELFF. In DNA, the CDR3 is TGTGCCATCAACGAGGGACTAGCCTCCGGGGAGCTGTTTTTT.

This chain joins TRBV5-1 and TRBJ1-2, with D maybe TRBD1 (5 bases). Trimming took off 0 bases at V and 7 bases at J, with 19 bases between the two ends. Germline lookup yields CDR1 SGHRS and CDR2 YFSETQ. The CDR3 is made up of 16 amino acids. The DNA for the CDR3 is TGCGCCAGCAGCTTGGGGCAGGGCCCTTCGGTTGGTGGCTACACCTTC. It is translated as CASSLGQGPSVGGYTF.

This clone was recorded a few times. The V call is TRBV11-2, the J call TRBJ2-2, with D uncertain. V lost 4 bases, J lost 4 bases, and 16 bases lay in between. CDR3 length equals 16 residues. Germline V gene sequence: CDR1 SGHAT, CDR2 FQNNGV. The CDR3 sequence: CASSSLGRRSTGELFF. Written as DNA, the CDR3 is TGTGCCAGCAGCTCCCTCGGGCGGAGAAGCACCGGGGAGCTGTTTTTT.

The chain uses TRBV5-1 and TRBJ1-3; D is unclear. Trimming left V 5 bases short and J 0 bases short, with 18 bases between. In germline, CDR1 is SGHRS, CDR2 YFSETQ. CDR3 length: 17 amino acids. In DNA, the CDR3 is TGCGCCAGCAGGTTGTTTCCCGGGCCCGACTCTGGAAACACCATATATTTT. It encodes CASRLFPGPDSGNTIYF.

The rearrangement links TRBV2 to TRBJ2-1, with D tentatively TRBD2 (5 bases). Germline lookup yields CDR1 SNHLY and CDR2 FYNNEI. This CDR3 has 12 amino acids. With 10 bases removed from V and 7 bases from J, the gap between germline ends came to 14 bases. This CDR3 is CAILIRGNEQFF. The CDR3 nucleotides are TGTGCCATCTTGATCAGAGGGAATGAGCAGTTCTTC.

This clone was picked up a small number of times. As DNA, the CDR3 is TGTGCCAGCAGTGAAACAAAGACAGGGTTCGCTGGAAACACCATATATTTT. Amino acid sequence: CASSETKTGFAGNTIYF. The chain recombines TRBV2 with TRBJ1-3; the match to TRBD1 covers 7 bases. The V segment lost 2 bases and the J segment 2 bases; nucleotides outside the gene matches: 9. The germline V gene encodes CDR1 SNHLY and CDR2 FYNNEI. CDR3 length equals 17 residues.

This sequence joins TRBV2 and TRBJ2-7, with 11 bases aligning to TRBD2. This CDR3 spans 15 amino acids. Germline V gene data show CDR1 as SNHLY and CDR2 as FYNNEI. V dropped 6 bases and J dropped 2; count of bases not matched to a gene: 6. The DNA of the CDR3 is TGTGCCAGCAGGGGACTAGCGGACCAGGCCTACGAGCAGTACTTC. Its protein product is CASRGLADQAYEQYF.

The rearrangement links TRBV6-5 to TRBJ2-7; no definite D call. Per germline, CDR1 MNHEY and CDR2 SVGAGI. This CDR3 is built from 14 residues. The V and J ends lost 6 bases and 2 bases respectively, with 14 bases between them. The CDR3 DNA sequence: TGTGCCAGCAGCCGGTCGATTAACACCTACGAGCAGTACTTC. It codes for CASSRSINTYEQYF.

The chain links TRBV4-1 to TRBJ1-4; 7 bases agree with TRBD1. V dropped 4 bases and J dropped 8; count of bases not matched to a gene: 7. Germline CDR1 MGHRA, CDR2 YSYEKL. There are 14 residues in the CDR3. As DNA, the CDR3 is TGCGCCAGCAGCCTGGGGACAGCGGGCGAAAAACTGTTTTTT. As protein: CASSLGTAGEKLFF.

The chain combines TRBV7-6 with TRBJ1-1, with 10 bases that match TRBD1. V gave up 5 bases and J gave up 7 bases; unmatched junction bases: 16. The CDR3 consists of 17 residues. Germline V gene lookup returns CDR1 SGHVS and CDR2 FNYEAQ. CDR3 nucleotide sequence: TGTGCCAGCAGCCCTCAGATGGGACAGGGGCGGAGGGGTGAAGCTTTCTTT. Translating it yields CASSPQMGQGRRGEAFF.

This clone is labeled as medium-sized. The chain recombines TRBV29-1 with TRBJ1-3; possibly TRBD1 for D (5 bases). Trimming left V 4 bases short and J 0 bases short, with 10 bases between. The CDR3 has 14 residues. Germline V lookup: CDR1 SQVTM, CDR2 ANQGSEA. The CDR3 coding sequence is TGCAGCGTTGTGGACACCCACTCTGGAAACACCATATATTTT. Translation gives CSVVDTHSGNTIYF.

The genes are TRBV2 and TRBJ2-1, with TRBD2 matching over 7 bases. CDR1 and CDR2 from the germline V gene are SNHLY and FYNNEI. V was pared by 8 bases and J by 8 bases, with 6 bases of the junction left unmatched. The CDR3 has 12 residues. CDR3 sequence (DNA): TGTGCCAGCCGGGAGGCAATAGATGAGCAGTTCTTC. Its translation: CASREAIDEQFF.

This clone has just a few counts. V is TRBV5-6 and J is TRBJ2-2; D call uncertain. There are 16 residues in the CDR3. V was trimmed by 0 bases and J by 2 bases, leaving 11 bases between them. Germline CDR1 and CDR2: SGHDT and YYEEEE. CDR3 DNA sequence: TGTGCCAGCAGCTTGGTGGCAGGAATAAACACCGGGGAGCTGTTTTTT. It encodes CASSLVAGINTGELFF.

The rearrangement uses TRBV19 and TRBJ2-1, with 8 positions matching TRBD2. Germline CDR1 LNHDA, CDR2 SQIVND (reference sequence). The length of the CDR3 is 15 residues. J lost 9 bases, V lost 4 bases, and 11 bases had no gene match. DNA for the CDR3: TGTGCCAGTAGTACCCCCGGGACTAGTAGGGTTGAGCAGTTCTTC. The encoded protein is CASSTPGTSRVEQFF.

Of note for this clone: At one of its ends the junction is not consistent with the germline gene, which may arise from a read error. The rearrangement links TRBV7-2 to TRBJ1-4, with 9 bases matching TRBD1. CDR3 length: 15 amino acids. Germline CDR1 SGHTA, CDR2 FQGNSA. In nucleotides, the CDR3 is TGTGCCAGCAGTTTAGGACAGGGGCCTTATGAAAAACTGTTTTTT. It yields the protein CASSLGQGPYEKLFF.

J is TRBJ1-1 and V is TRBV7-9, with 7 bases lining up with TRBD1. The germline V gene encodes CDR1 SEHNR and CDR2 FQNEAQ (reference sequence). The CDR3 runs to 14 residues. V was pared by 3 bases and J by 8 bases, with 9 bases of the junction left unmatched. DNA for the CDR3: TGTGCCAGCAGCTTGACAACAGGGGTAGTGGAAGCTTTCTTT. It encodes CASSLTTGVVEAFF.

This chain links TRBV28 with TRBJ1-1; no clear D gene. This CDR3 is built from 12 residues. Germline V lookup: CDR1 MDHEN, CDR2 SYDVKM. Trimming took off 0 bases at V and 1 base at J, with 0 bases between the two ends. The CDR3: CASSLWNTEAFF. The CDR3 DNA follows: TGTGCCAGCAGTTTATGGAACACTGAAGCTTTCTTT. Full variable domain (rest looked up from reference TRBV28 and TRBJ1-1): DVKVTQSSRYLVKRTGEKVFLECVQDMDHENMFWYRQDPGLGLRLIYFSYDVKMKEKGDIPEGYSVSREKKERFSLILESASTNQTSMYLCASSLWNTEAFFGQGTRLTVV.

The gene calls are TRBV7-2 and TRBJ2-2; TRBD2 matches 12 bases. Germline loops: CDR1 SGHTA, CDR2 FQGNSA. The CDR3 contains 16 residues. With 6 bases clipped from V and 5 bases from J, the junction kept 7 bases outside the gene matches. This CDR3 reads CASRYGGTSGTGELFF. CDR3 bases: TGTGCCAGCAGATACGGCGGGACTAGCGGGACCGGGGAGCTGTTTTTT.

This chain uses TRBV5-8 with TRBJ2-3, with D perhaps TRBD2 (5 bases). This CDR3 is built from 15 residues. The V gene lost 3 bases and the J gene lost 2 bases, with 13 bases spanning the gap. Germline V gene sequence: CDR1 SGHTS, CDR2 YDEGEE. In nucleotides, the CDR3 is TGTGCCAGCAGCTCACCGACGGGGAACACAGATACGCAGTATTTT. Protein: CASSSPTGNTDTQYF.

The chain has TRBV5-1 and TRBJ1-3; the D is unclear. The V end lost 0 bases, the J end lost 3 bases, and 10 bases lay between the germline ends. CDR1 SGHRS and CDR2 YFSETQ come from the germline V gene. The CDR3 consists of 15 residues. The CDR3 DNA is TGCGCCAGCAGCTTGGATCCGGGGAATGGAAACACCATATATTTT. Its protein product is CASSLDPGNGNTIYF. The variable domain in full, completed from reference TRBV5-1 and TRBJ1-3, reads KAGVTQTPRYLIKTRGQQVTLSCSPISGHRSVSWYQQTPGQGLQFLFEYFSETQRNKGNFPGRFSGRQFSNSRSEMNVSTLELGDSALYLCASSLDPGNGNTIYFGEGSWLTVV.

This clone was seen once. V gene TRBV5-1 combines with J gene TRBJ2-6; 8 bases are shared with TRBD1. Germline CDR1 SGHRS, CDR2 YFSETQ. V dropped 4 bases and J dropped 2; count of bases not matched to a gene: 2. The CDR3 has 15 residues. This CDR3 reads CASSEDRAGANVLTF. Here the CDR3 DNA reads TGCGCCAGCAGCGAGGACAGGGCTGGGGCCAACGTCCTGACTTTC.

V and J are TRBV3-1 (or the pseudogene TRBV3-2) and TRBJ2-3; tentatively, D is TRBD2 (6 bases). The CDR3 is 14 amino acids. CDR1 LGHDT and CDR2 YNNKEL come from the germline V gene (reference sequence). V dropped 1 base and J dropped 5 bases, with 10 bases sitting between them. In nucleotides, the CDR3 is TGTGCCAGCAGCCAAGGGGTCGGGGGAGATACGCAGTATTTT. This sequence encodes CASSQGVGGDTQYF.

This chain connects TRBV5-4 to TRBJ2-4; no clear D. V dropped 1 base and J dropped 11 bases, with 13 bases sitting between them. The CDR3 is 13 amino acids. Germline CDR1 is SGHNT and CDR2 is YYREEE (reference sequence). The CDR3 is CASSLRFQTVQYF. For the CDR3, the DNA is TGTGCCAGCAGCTTGCGGTTTCAAACGGTTCAGTACTTC.